Each of the 8 T cell receptor beta chains below was sequenced from the same sample in a study of T cell responses to AZD1222 COVID-19 vaccine. Sequencing was performed with immunoSEQ multiplex PCR; in TCRdb, only in-frame clones are kept and a portion is missing. The sample contains about 100,000 clones, approximately 90% of which appear only once. This sample comprised peripheral blood, obtained on day 0 of AZD1222 vaccination. The receptors derive from an adult in good health.

The chain joins TRBV7-2 to TRBJ1-2; 7 bases line up with TRBD1. The germline V gene encodes CDR1 SGHTA and CDR2 FQGNSA. V dropped 2 bases and J dropped 3; count of bases not matched to a gene: 0. The CDR3 contains 13 residues. The CDR3 bases are TGTGCCAGCAGCTTAACAGGGGACTATGGCTACACCTTC. The encoded protein is CASSLTGDYGYTF.

This clone came up once. The chain uses TRBV6-2 or TRBV6-3 and TRBJ1-2, with 7 bases lining up with TRBD1. Germline V CDR1 and CDR2: MNHEY, SVGEGT. V dropped 6 bases and J dropped 8; count of bases not matched to a gene: 6. The CDR3 extends over 12 amino acids. Here the CDR3 DNA reads TGTGCCAGCAGCGACAGGGTTTTGGGCTACACCTTC. Translation: CASSDRVLGYTF.

The chain couples TRBV19 to TRBJ2-5; perhaps D is TRBD1 or TRBD2 (5 bases each). This CDR3 is built from 14 residues. Trimming removed 5 bases from V and 3 bases from J, with 13 bases in between. Germline loops: CDR1 LNHDA, CDR2 SQIVND (reference sequence). CDR3 sequence: CASSPRGPEETQYF. The CDR3 region has the DNA TGTGCCAGTAGTCCGAGGGGACCCGAAGAGACCCAGTACTTC.

Only a few counts were recorded for this clone. J is TRBJ2-3 and V is TRBV6-5, with 7 bases lining up with TRBD1. The CDR3 spans 13 residues. Germline CDR1 reads MNHEY; CDR2 reads SVGAGI. V was clipped by 10 bases and J by 3 bases; unmatched bases: 7. The CDR3 DNA sequence: TGTGCCATGCAGGGGGAAAATACAGATACGCAGTATTTT. It translates to CAMQGENTDTQYF.

The chain recombines TRBV12-3 or TRBV12-4 with TRBJ2-4; tentatively, D is TRBD1 (6 bases). V was shortened by 3 bases and J by 14 bases, with 11 bases between the two germline ends. CDR3 size: 11 residues. The DNA of the CDR3 is TGTGCCAGCAGTTTGGGGCAGGGGAAGTACTTC. Its translation is CASSLGQGKYF.

The gene calls are TRBV7-3 and TRBJ2-1; TRBD1 matches 8 bases. CDR1 and CDR2 from the germline V gene are SGHTA and FQGTGA. The CDR3 sequence is 17 residues long. J was trimmed by 5 bases and V by 1 base; bases with no gene match: 10. CDR3 sequence reads: CASSLNPGTGLDNEQFF. In DNA, the CDR3 is TGTGCCAGCAGCTTAAACCCCGGGACAGGTTTGGACAATGAGCAGTTCTTC. The variable domain in full, completed from reference TRBV7-3 and TRBJ2-1, reads GAGVSQTPSNKVTEKGKYVELRCDPISGHTALYWYRQSLGQGPEFLIYFQGTGAADDSGLPNDRFFAVRPEGSVSTLKIQRTERGDSAVYLCASSLNPGTGLDNEQFFGPGTRLTVL.

The rearrangement links TRBV7-2 to TRBJ1-6; 7 bases agree with TRBD1. Looked up from germline, CDR1 is SGHTA and CDR2 is FQGNSA. The CDR3 spans 15 residues. Trimming cost V 1 base and J 13 bases; bases outside gene matches: 10. The CDR3 reads CASSLVEQGKVPLHF. The DNA of the CDR3 is TGTGCCAGCAGCTTAGTGGAACAGGGGAAGGTCCCCCTCCACTTT.

V gene TRBV21-1 combines with J gene TRBJ2-1; the D segment call TRBD2 is taken from the table without a DNA check. TRBV21-1 is assigned pseudogene status. The CDR3 consists of 14 residues. DNA for the CDR3: TGTGCCAGCAGCAAAGCGCGTCCCTACAATGAGCAGTTCTTC. Encoded protein: CASSKARPYNEQFF.